This TCR beta chain was found in a study of cytomegalovirus exposure and HLA in healthy donors. Study outcomes and limitations: In an earlier analysis, in approximately 570 donors, most V segments appeared productive either ~87% or ~30% of the time.

CDR1 and CDR2 from the germline V gene are LGHNA and YSLEER. The CDR3 spans 18 residues. Trimming pared 4 bases from V and 3 bases from J, leaving 24 bases between. The donors gave bone marrow, and they were healthy. PCR used 60 Vbeta primers and 13 Jbeta primers. How the authors handled the data: An analysis performed later counted 72 million or so unique TCR beta chains (roughly 11 million of them shared). TCRdb's copy holds only in-frame clones and misses some; the assay was immunoSEQ multiplex PCR. The DNA was the basis for D and trimming; V, J and clone size are from that table. This sample carries more than 90,000 clones, roughly 78% of them seen once, and the ten largest clones take 0.76%. As concerns this clone: The antigen remains unidentified.

The receptor was isolated from a woman in her sixties in good health and CMV-seronegative. The genes are TRBV4-3 and TRBJ1-2; no reliable D call. Sequenced material: PBMCs. This CDR3 reads CASSPSLAPSGRDYGYTF. In DNA form, the CDR3 reads TGCGCCAGCAGCCCTTCACTAGCCCCCTCCGGACGGGACTATGGCTACACCTTC.